Below are 15 T cell receptor beta chains sequenced from a single sample in a study of T-cell memory formation after mild COVID-19. Via MiXCR, TCRdb re-called the 5' RACE reads, giving one row per CDR3 protein. The table has 400,000 to 500,000 distinct CDR3 sequences, 20% seen once; the top ten hold 8.4%. Specimen: PBMCs or a T cell subset sorted from them (not recorded which). These receptor sequences come from an adult woman who had mild COVID-19 (a few samples of this study predate the infection). Cell type and time point are not known.

The chain joins TRBV5-6 to TRBJ1-1, with a tentative D call TRBD1 (6 bases). CDR3 length: 16 residues. Germline assignment: CDR1 SGHDT and CDR2 YYEEEE. With 0 bases removed from V and 5 bases from J, the gap between germline ends came to 17 bases. The CDR3 is CASSLVPPIGGTEAFF. The CDR3 DNA reads as TGTGCCAGCAGCTTGGTCCCTCCAATAGGGGGTACTGAAGCTTTCTTT.

J is TRBJ2-1 and V is TRBV15; unclear D gene. This CDR3 is built from 14 residues. Per the germline V gene, CDR1 is LNHNV and CDR2 is YYDKDF (reference sequence). V lost 4 bases, J lost 8 bases, and 15 bases lay in between. CDR3 coding DNA: TGTGCCACCAGCAAAGGGTTGGAGCTCGATGAGCAGTTCTTC. This sequence encodes CATSKGLELDEQFF.

This clonotype has a handful of counts. The chain carries TRBV9 and TRBJ2-1; D is perhaps TRBD2 (6 bases). V dropped 0 bases and J dropped 7 bases, with 14 bases sitting between them. Germline V CDR1 and CDR2: SGDLS, YYNGEE. The CDR3 spans 15 residues. CDR3 sequence reads: CASSVDGGLSNEQFF. The CDR3 DNA is TGTGCCAGCAGCGTAGACGGGGGACTGTCAAATGAGCAGTTCTTC.

The V gene is TRBV4-1, the J gene TRBJ1-1; 8 bases fit TRBD1. Germline V gives CDR1 MGHRA, CDR2 YSYEKL. The CDR3 sequence is 17 residues long. The V segment lost 0 bases and the J segment 3 bases; nucleotides outside the gene matches: 9. The CDR3 region has the DNA TGCGCCAGCAGCCAAGACGGACAGGGCTTGCTGGACACTGAAGCTTTCTTT. It translates to CASSQDGQGLLDTEAFF.

This clonotype was seen more than once but under ten times. This sequence joins TRBV24-1 and TRBJ1-1, with D maybe TRBD1 (5 bases). The CDR3 covers 13 residues. Germline V CDR1 and CDR2: KGHDR, SFDVKD. V was clipped by 5 bases and J by 3 bases, with 9 bases between them. CDR3 sequence reads: CATSAQGYTEAFF. Written as DNA, the CDR3 is TGTGCCACCAGTGCCCAGGGTTACACTGAAGCTTTCTTT.

This clonotype has just a few counts. The rearrangement links TRBV4-3 to TRBJ2-7, with TRBD2 identical over 8 bases. The V and J ends lost 1 base and 4 bases, in that order; junction bases with no gene match: 6. This CDR3 region has 15 residues. CDR1 and CDR2 from the germline V gene are LGHNA and YSLEER. This CDR3 is CASSQGGTRDYEQYF. The CDR3 coding sequence is TGCGCCAGCAGCCAAGGCGGGACTAGGGATTACGAGCAGTACTTC.

This chain uses TRBV5-1 with TRBJ1-4; TRBD1 matches at 7 bases. Germline-derived CDR1 and CDR2 are SGHRS and YFSETQ. V lost 2 bases, J lost 8 bases, and 9 bases stayed unmatched. This CDR3 has 15 amino acids. The CDR3 loop is CASSFATGREEKLFF. For the CDR3, the DNA is TGCGCCAGCAGCTTCGCGACAGGGAGGGAAGAAAAACTGTTTTTT.

In this sample, this clonotype turned up a few times. The chain combines TRBV15 with TRBJ1-2; weak D call: TRBD1 (5 bases). V was pared by 0 bases and J by 3 bases, with 14 bases between. Germline V CDR1 and CDR2: LNHNV, YYDKDF (reference sequence). The length of the CDR3 is 16 residues. CDR3 in DNA: TGTGCCACCAGCAGAGACAGGGACGCTACTTACTATGGCTACACCTTC. It encodes CATSRDRDATYYGYTF.

This clonotype was seen a handful of times. The chain is built from TRBV6-1 and TRBJ1-2, with a weak D call TRBD1 (5 bases). This CDR3 comprises 13 residues. Trimming pared 2 bases from V and 4 bases from J, leaving 8 bases between. Germline CDR1 MNHNS, CDR2 SASEGT. The CDR3 loop is CASSEPGTYGYTF. The CDR3 region has the DNA TGTGCCAGCAGTGAACCCGGGACCTATGGCTACACCTTC.

In its sample, this clonotype was seen once. CDR3 residues: CASSFLAGVTDTQYF. CDR3 bases: TGCGCCAGCAGCTTTCTAGCGGGGGTCACAGATACGCAGTATTTT. The chain carries TRBV5-1 and TRBJ2-3, with 10 bases that match TRBD2. Germline V lookup: CDR1 SGHRS, CDR2 YFSETQ. Trimming at V came to 2 bases and at J to 2 bases, leaving 2 bases not matched to a gene. The CDR3 is 15 amino acids.

Comments on this clonotype: Relative to the germline gene, one junction end is altered; a read error may explain this. The chain couples TRBV20-1 to TRBJ2-4, with D tentatively TRBD1 (5 bases). CDR3 length: 15 residues. In germline, CDR1 is DFQATT, CDR2 SNEGSKA (reference sequence). The CDR3 nucleotides are TGCAGTGCCAGAGACAGAATCCTAGCCAAAAACATTCAGTACTTC. Its protein product is CSARDRILAKNIQYF.

This clonotype appeared many times. The chain carries TRBV18 and TRBJ2-7; a weak D match, TRBD1 (6 bases). Germline-derived CDR1 and CDR2 are KGHSH and LQKENI. The CDR3 extends over 14 amino acids. V lost 3 bases and J lost 4, with 13 bases in between. DNA of the CDR3: TGTGCCAGCTCACCGACCCAAACAGGGTACGAGCAGTACTTC. Translation: CASSPTQTGYEQYF. The full variable domain, in which reference TRBV18 and TRBJ2-7 provide the parts outside the CDR3, is NAGVMQNPRHLVRRRGQEARLRCSPMKGHSHVYWYRQLPEEGLKFMVYLQKENIIDESGMPKERFSAEFPKEGPSILRIQQVVRGDSAAYFCASSPTQTGYEQYFGPGTRLTVT.

This clonotype was observed a few times. CDR3 in amino acids: CASSLVRGFQETQYF. The CDR3 bases are TGTGCCAGCAGCTTAGTTAGAGGCTTCCAAGAGACCCAGTACTTC. The genes are TRBV7-9 and TRBJ2-5, with D uncertain. Germline values: CDR1 SEHNR, CDR2 FQNEAQ (reference sequence). The CDR3 sequence is 15 residues long. V lost 1 base and J 1 base, leaving 10 bases between the germline ends.

This clonotype appeared a few times. This chain joins TRBV9 and TRBJ2-1; 11 bases fit TRBD2. Per the germline V gene, CDR1 is SGDLS and CDR2 is YYNGEE. The CDR3 contains 15 residues. J lost 10 bases, V lost 0 bases, and 6 bases had no gene match. The CDR3 sequence: CASSVGASGRIEQFF. The CDR3 DNA follows: TGTGCCAGCAGCGTAGGGGCTAGCGGGAGGATCGAGCAGTTCTTC. The whole variable domain, remainder taken from reference TRBV9 and TRBJ2-1, is DSGVTQTPKHLITATGQRVTLRCSPRSGDLSVYWYQQSLDQGLQFLIQYYNGEERAKGNILERFSAQQFPDLHSELNLSSLELGDSALYFCASSVGASGRIEQFFGPGTRLTVL.

The chain combines TRBV7-2 with TRBJ2-1; D is unresolved. This CDR3 has 14 amino acids. Deletions cut 6 bases from V and 0 bases from J, with 9 bases between. Germline V gives CDR1 SGHTA, CDR2 FQGNSA. Written as DNA, the CDR3 is TGTGCCAGCAGGGTCTACCCCTCCTACAATGAGCAGTTCTTC. Translating it yields CASRVYPSYNEQFF.